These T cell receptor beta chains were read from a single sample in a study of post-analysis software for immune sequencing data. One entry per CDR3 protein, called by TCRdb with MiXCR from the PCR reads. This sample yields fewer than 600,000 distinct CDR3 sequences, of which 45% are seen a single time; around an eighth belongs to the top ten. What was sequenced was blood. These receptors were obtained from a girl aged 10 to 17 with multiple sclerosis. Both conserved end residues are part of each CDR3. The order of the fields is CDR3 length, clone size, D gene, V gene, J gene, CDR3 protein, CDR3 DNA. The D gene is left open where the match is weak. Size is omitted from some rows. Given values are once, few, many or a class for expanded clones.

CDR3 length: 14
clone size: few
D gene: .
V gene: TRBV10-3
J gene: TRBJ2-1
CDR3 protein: CAISESAGTNEQFF
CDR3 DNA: TGTGCCATCAGTGAATCAGCGGGCACTAATGAGCAGTTCTTC

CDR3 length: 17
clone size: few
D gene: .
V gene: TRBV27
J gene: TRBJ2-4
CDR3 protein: CASSWAWGLRAKNIQYF
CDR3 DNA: TGTGCCAGCAGTTGGGCGTGGGGCCTCAGGGCCAAAAACATTCAGTACTTC

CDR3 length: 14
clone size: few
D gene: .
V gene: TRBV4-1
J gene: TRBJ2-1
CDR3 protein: CASSQTSSYNEQFF
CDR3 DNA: TGCGCCAGCAGCCAAACTAGCTCCTACAATGAGCAGTTCTTC

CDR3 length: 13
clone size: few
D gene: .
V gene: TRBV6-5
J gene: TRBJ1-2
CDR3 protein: CASSLGMNYGYTF
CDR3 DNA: TGTGCCAGCAGCCTGGGGATGAACTATGGCTACACCTTC

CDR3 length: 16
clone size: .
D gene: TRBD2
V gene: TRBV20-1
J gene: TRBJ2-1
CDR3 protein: CSALGLAGGPYNEQFF
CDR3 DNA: TGCAGTGCCCTCGGACTAGCGGGAGGGCCTTACAATGAGCAGTTCTTC

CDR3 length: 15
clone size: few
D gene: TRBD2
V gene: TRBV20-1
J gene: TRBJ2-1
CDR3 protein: CSARDPGLVGNEQFF
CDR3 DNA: TGCAGTGCTAGAGATCCCGGACTAGTAGGAAATGAGCAGTTCTTC

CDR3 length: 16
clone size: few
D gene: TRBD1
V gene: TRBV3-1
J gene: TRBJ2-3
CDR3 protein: CASSSRTGWGTDTQYF
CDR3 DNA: TGTGCCAGCAGCTCCCGGACAGGTTGGGGCACAGATACGCAGTATTTT

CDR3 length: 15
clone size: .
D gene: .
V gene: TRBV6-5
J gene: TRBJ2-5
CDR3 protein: CASSYQGRAQETQYF
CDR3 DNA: TGTGCCAGCAGTTACCAGGGCCGGGCTCAAGAGACCCAGTACTTC

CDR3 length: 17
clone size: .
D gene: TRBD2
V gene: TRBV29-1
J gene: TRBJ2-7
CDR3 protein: CSVAGTSGRITPHEQYF
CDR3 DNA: TGCAGCGTTGCCGGGACTAGCGGGAGGATAACGCCTCACGAGCAGTACTTC

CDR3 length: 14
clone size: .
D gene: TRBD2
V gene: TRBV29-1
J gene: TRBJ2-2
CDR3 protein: CSGGGLAGSGELLF
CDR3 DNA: TGCAGCGGCGGGGGACTAGCGGGATCCGGGGAGCTGTTGTTT

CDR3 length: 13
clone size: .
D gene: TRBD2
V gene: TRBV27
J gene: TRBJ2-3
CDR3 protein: CASSLTSSDTQYF
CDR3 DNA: TGTGCCAGCAGTTTGACTAGCTCAGATACGCAGTATTTT

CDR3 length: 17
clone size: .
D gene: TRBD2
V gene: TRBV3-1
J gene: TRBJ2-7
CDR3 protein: CASSQPPLTSGRDEQYF
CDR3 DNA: TGTGCCAGCAGCCAGCCTCCCTTAACTAGCGGGAGGGACGAGCAGTACTTC

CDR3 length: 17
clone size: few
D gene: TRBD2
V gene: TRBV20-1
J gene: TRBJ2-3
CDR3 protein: CSAPSGLAGRGTDTQYF
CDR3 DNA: TGCAGTGCGCCTTCCGGACTAGCGGGAAGAGGCACAGATACGCAGTATTTT

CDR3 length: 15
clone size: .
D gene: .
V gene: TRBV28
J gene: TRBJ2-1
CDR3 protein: CASSSAGLSYNEQFF
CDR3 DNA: TGTGCCAGCAGTTCAGCGGGTTTGTCCTACAATGAGCAGTTCTTC

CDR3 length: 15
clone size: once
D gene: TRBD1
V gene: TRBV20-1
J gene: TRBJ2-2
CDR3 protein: CSARTTGEFTGELFF
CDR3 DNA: TGCAGTGCTAGGACAACAGGGGAGTTCACCGGGGAGCTGTTTTTT

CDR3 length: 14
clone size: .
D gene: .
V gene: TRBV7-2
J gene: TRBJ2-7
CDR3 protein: CASSLVGYRGEQYF
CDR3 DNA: TGTGCCAGCAGCTTAGTGGGGTACCGCGGCGAGCAGTACTTC